This T cell receptor beta chain was documented in a study of blood T cell repertoires in COVID-19. Across the whole study: The United States, Italy and Spain provided the acute and convalescent COVID-19 samples. The cDNA or gDNA used as material had been derived from T cells, B-cell-depleted T cells, or PBMCs.

As originally analysed: Amplification with reference gene primers provided the estimates of nucleated cell counts. TCRdb keeps only in-frame clones here, not all; method: immunoSEQ multiplex PCR. The V and J calls and clone size are taken from that table; D and trimming were inferred from the DNA. Of 200,000 to 300,000 clones listed, around 84% are singletons. V lost 7 bases and J lost 7, with 19 bases in between. The germline gives CDR1 SGHAT, CDR2 FQNNGV. This CDR3 has 14 residues. Sequencing used peripheral blood. V gene TRBV11-2 combines with J gene TRBJ2-5; D call uncertain. This clonotype was sampled from a woman aged 60 to 75 with COVID-19, enrolled during active disease. This CDR3 reads CASTQSAATGTQYF. The CDR3 nucleotides read TGTGCCAGCACGCAATCTGCGGCGACCGGGACCCAGTACTTC.